A selection of T cell receptor beta chains follows, all from one sample in a study of beta chain features in type 1 diabetes. Clones were sequenced by immunoSEQ multiplex PCR, and TCRdb holds only the in-frame ones, with some missing. The sample lists about 400,000 clones, roughly 13% seen once, with about 0.01% in the top ten. Material for sequencing was naive CD4+ T cells from blood. The receptors were gathered from a woman aged 18 to 35 with type 1 diabetes. Each CDR3 is given with its conserved first and last residue. The D gene is left open where the match is weak.

D | J | V | CDR3
. | TRBJ1-2 | TRBV29-1 | CSVEDPRYGYTF
. | TRBJ2-5 | TRBV5-4 | CASSLAGETQYF
. | TRBJ2-5 | TRBV7-2 | CASSLQETQYF
TRBD1 | TRBJ1-2 | TRBV5-1 | CASSSGTGNGYTF
. | TRBJ1-5 | TRBV2 | CASRAESTQHF
TRBD1 | TRBJ1-5 | TRBV18 | CASSPGQGNQPQHF
. | TRBJ2-7 | TRBV5-1 | CASSFGRDDEQYF
. | TRBJ1-1 | TRBV5-4 | CASNAGGTAGNTEAFF
. | TRBJ1-1 | TRBV9 | CASSPGGPEAFF
. | TRBJ1-2 | TRBV4-3 | CASGARSGTF
TRBD2 | TRBJ2-5 | TRBV5-6 | CASSLYLAGRETQYF
. | TRBJ2-4 | TRBV18 | CASSPRRDDIQYF
. | TRBJ1-1 | TRBV7-8 | CASSNRVDTEAFF
TRBD1 | TRBJ1-1 | TRBV5-1 | CASTGTENTEAFF
. | TRBJ2-7 | TRBV4-1 | CASSRAPSRGNEQYF
TRBD1 | TRBJ2-7 | TRBV13 | CASRPGGSYEQYF
TRBD1 | TRBJ1-1 | TRBV20-1 | CSALDRVSFF
TRBD1 | TRBJ1-2 | TRBV7-9 | CASSTQRTGKGYTF
. | TRBJ2-7 | TRBV30 | CAWSGGLRGSSTYEQYF
TRBD2 | TRBJ2-6 | TRBV30 | CAWDKGGLAGANVLTF
. | TRBJ2-5 | TRBV27 | CASSAVVAGQETQYF
TRBD1 | TRBJ1-2 | TRBV5-1 | CASSLVPPGQLGDYGYTF
. | TRBJ1-1 | TRBV20-1 | CSAGANTEAFF
TRBD1 | TRBJ1-2 | TRBV7-9 | CASTVRGRGYTF
TRBD1 | TRBJ1-2 | TRBV6-5 | CASGPGGYGYTF
TRBD2 | TRBJ2-1 | TRBV7-9 | CATRTGIAGVLDEQFF
. | TRBJ1-5 | TRBV19 | CASSSHRENQPQHF
TRBD1 | TRBJ2-5 | TRBV4-2 | CASSQETGGRETQYF
. | TRBJ2-5 | TRBV5-1 | CASSLVGGGVGETQYF
TRBD2 | TRBJ2-3 | TRBV15 | CATRAGGPDTQYF
TRBD1 | TRBJ1-1 | TRBV29-1 | CSVGTEEAFF
. | TRBJ2-5 | TRBV27 | CASSFRETQYF
. | TRBJ1-5 | TRBV29-1 | CSVGTENQPQHF
. | TRBJ2-5 | TRBV14 | CASSHGQGGETQYF
TRBD2 | TRBJ2-5 | TRBV7-2 | CASSSLPGLAGGPWGTQYF
TRBD2 | TRBJ2-7 | TRBV7-9 | CASSWPGTSAGSREQYF